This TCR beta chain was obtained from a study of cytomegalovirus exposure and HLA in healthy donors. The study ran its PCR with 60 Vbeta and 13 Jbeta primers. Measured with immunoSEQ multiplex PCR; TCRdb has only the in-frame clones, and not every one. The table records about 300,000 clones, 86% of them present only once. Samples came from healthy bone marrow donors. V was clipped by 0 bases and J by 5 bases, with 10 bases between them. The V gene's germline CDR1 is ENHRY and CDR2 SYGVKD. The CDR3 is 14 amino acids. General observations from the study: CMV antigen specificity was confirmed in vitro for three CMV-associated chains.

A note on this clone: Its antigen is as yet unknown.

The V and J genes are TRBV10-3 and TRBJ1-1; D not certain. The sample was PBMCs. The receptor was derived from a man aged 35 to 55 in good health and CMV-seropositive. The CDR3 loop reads CAISESVGRTEAFF. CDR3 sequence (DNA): TGTGCCATCAGTGAGTCGGTGGGCAGGACTGAAGCTTTCTTT.